This T cell receptor (beta chain) was captured by sequencing in a study of cytomegalovirus exposure and HLA in healthy donors. Notes on this clone: Antigen: not known.

Trimming stripped 3 bases from V and 4 bases from J, with 8 bases between. This CDR3 spans 13 amino acids. The V gene's germline CDR1 is LGHNA and CDR2 YSLEER. The PCR made use of 60 Vbeta and 13 Jbeta primers. The method was immunoSEQ multiplex PCR; TCRdb's version includes in-frame clones alone and lacks a portion of them. In all, the sample yields under 100,000 clones. Study findings and constraints: It emerged from a later analysis that several of the most significant clusters appeared to be linked to common viral pathogens. Approximately 160 TCR beta chains were listed as cytomegalovirus-associated. Earlier analysis looked at TCR beta V segments, and most were productive about 87% or about 30% of the time. For TCR beta chains, V- and J-gene trimming was later linked to a missense DCLRE1C variant.

The chain recombines TRBV4-3 with TRBJ2-3, with D unclear. Material: PBMCs. This clonotype originated in a man aged 25-40 years in good health and CMV-seronegative. The CDR3 sequence: CASSQSASDTQYF. CDR3 sequence (DNA): TGCGCCAGCAGCCAGTCCGCGTCAGATACGCAGTATTTT.